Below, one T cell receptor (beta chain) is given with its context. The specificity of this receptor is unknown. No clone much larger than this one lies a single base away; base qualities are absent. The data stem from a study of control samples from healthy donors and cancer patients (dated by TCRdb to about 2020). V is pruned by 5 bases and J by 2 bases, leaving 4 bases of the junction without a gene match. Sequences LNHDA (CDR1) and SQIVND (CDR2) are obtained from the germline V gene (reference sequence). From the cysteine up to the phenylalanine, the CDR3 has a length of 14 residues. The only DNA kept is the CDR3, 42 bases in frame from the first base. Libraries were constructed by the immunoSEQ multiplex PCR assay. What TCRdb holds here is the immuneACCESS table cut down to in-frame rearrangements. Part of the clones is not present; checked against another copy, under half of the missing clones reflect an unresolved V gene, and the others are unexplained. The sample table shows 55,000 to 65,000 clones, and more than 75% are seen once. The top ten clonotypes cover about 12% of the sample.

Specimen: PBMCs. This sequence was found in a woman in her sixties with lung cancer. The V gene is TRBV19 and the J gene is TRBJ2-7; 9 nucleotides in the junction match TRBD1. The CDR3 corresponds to CASSLGQGAYEQYF. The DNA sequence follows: TGTGCCAGTAGTCTGGGACAGGGAGCCTACGAGCAGTACTTC.